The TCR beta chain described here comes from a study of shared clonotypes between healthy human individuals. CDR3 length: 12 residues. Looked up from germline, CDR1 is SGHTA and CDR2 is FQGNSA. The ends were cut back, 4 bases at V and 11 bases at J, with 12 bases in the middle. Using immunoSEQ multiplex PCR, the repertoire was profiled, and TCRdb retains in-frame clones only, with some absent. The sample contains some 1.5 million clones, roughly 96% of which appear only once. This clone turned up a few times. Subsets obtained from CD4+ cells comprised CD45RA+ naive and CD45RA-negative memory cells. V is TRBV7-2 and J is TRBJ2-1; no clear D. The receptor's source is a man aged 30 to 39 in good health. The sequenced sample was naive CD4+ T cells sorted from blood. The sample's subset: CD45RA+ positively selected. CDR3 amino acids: CASSSYTAQQFF. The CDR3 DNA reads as TGTGCCAGCAGCTCGTATACAGCCCAGCAGTTCTTC.